This T cell receptor beta chain was identified in a study of shared clonotypes between healthy human individuals. General observations from the study: It was the non-shared clonotypes that had lower generation probabilities than clonotypes shared by all four donors.

In germline, CDR1 is SGHAT, CDR2 FQNNGV. The length of the CDR3 is 13 residues. V was trimmed by 3 bases and J by 4 bases, leaving 7 bases between them. The data were produced by immunoSEQ multiplex PCR, yet TCRdb's version contains in-frame clones alone and is incomplete. The sample lists approximately 2,200,000 clones, about 92% occurring once. Naive CD8 populations comprised CD45RO-negative cells positively selected for CCR7, excluding terminally differentiated effector memory CD45RA+ cells. For this clone: Its target is not known. Other DNA sequences within the sample encode an identical CDR3.

The rearrangement uses TRBV11-2 and TRBJ2-1; D perhaps matches TRBD2 (6 bases). The clonotype comes from a man between 18 and 29 years old in good health. Some clones in this sample may be carry-over from other donors' samples. Sequenced sample: naive CD8+ T cells from PBMCs. In DNA, the CDR3 is TGTGCCAGCAGCTTGGGGGGTTACAATGAGCAGTTCTTC. Its translation: CASSLGGYNEQFF.